A selection of T cell receptor beta chains follows, all from one sample in a study of naive CD8 T cells in extremely preterm neonates. Sequenced by immunoSEQ multiplex PCR; TCRdb stores in-frame clones only, minus some. The repertoire holds 7,000 or so clones, with roughly 98% as singletons. Material for sequencing was naive CD8+ T cells from blood. Every receptor here comes from a human donor in good health. The CDR3 runs from the conserved cysteine through the conserved F or W. The D gene is left open where the match is weak. Only some rows state a clone size, as once, few, many or a class for expanded clones.

abundance: .; j_gene: TRBJ2-1; len: 15; d_gene: TRBD2; v_gene: TRBV5-1; CDR3aa: CASRMAGGRYNEQFF; CDR3nt: TGCGCCAGCAGAATGGCGGGGGGCCGCTACAATGAGCAGTTCTTC
abundance: .; j_gene: TRBJ2-7; len: 14; d_gene: .; v_gene: TRBV27; CDR3aa: CASGSSDSLYEQYF; CDR3nt: TGTGCCAGCGGTTCTTCGGACAGCCTCTACGAGCAGTACTTC
abundance: .; j_gene: TRBJ1-3; len: 15; d_gene: .; v_gene: TRBV10-3; CDR3aa: CAIRITMRSGNTIYF; CDR3nt: TGTGCCATCAGGATCACGATGCGGTCTGGAAACACCATATATTTT
abundance: .; j_gene: TRBJ2-1; len: 14; d_gene: .; v_gene: TRBV6-5; CDR3aa: CASSYTEVALEQFF; CDR3nt: TGTGCCAGCAGTTACACCGAAGTGGCCCTTGAGCAGTTCTTC
abundance: .; j_gene: TRBJ1-1; len: 14; d_gene: TRBD1; v_gene: TRBV6-1; CDR3aa: CASSPGTANTEAFF; CDR3nt: TGTGCCAGCAGCCCTGGGACAGCGAACACTGAAGCTTTCTTT
abundance: .; j_gene: TRBJ1-1; len: 17; d_gene: TRBD1; v_gene: TRBV2; CDR3aa: CASSSGQGMIGNTEAFF; CDR3nt: TGTGCCAGCAGTTCGGGACAGGGTATGATCGGGAACACTGAAGCTTTCTTT
abundance: .; j_gene: TRBJ2-1; len: 14; d_gene: TRBD2; v_gene: TRBV6-5; CDR3aa: CASSLAGGRSGQFF; CDR3nt: TGTGCCAGCAGTCTAGCGGGGGGGCGGTCCGGGCAGTTCTTC
abundance: once; j_gene: TRBJ1-3; len: 15; d_gene: .; v_gene: TRBV5-1; CDR3aa: CASSYGGDSGNTIYF; CDR3nt: TGCGCCAGCAGTTATGGGGGCGACTCTGGAAACACCATATATTTT
abundance: .; j_gene: TRBJ2-1; len: 15; d_gene: TRBD1; v_gene: TRBV27; CDR3aa: CASTSGTGGNNEQFF; CDR3nt: TGTGCCAGCACCTCCGGGACAGGGGGCAACAATGAGCAGTTCTTC
abundance: .; j_gene: TRBJ1-2; len: 13; d_gene: .; v_gene: TRBV27; CDR3aa: CASSLDPSGGYTF; CDR3nt: TGTGCCAGCAGTTTAGATCCCTCCGGGGGCTACACCTTC
abundance: .; j_gene: TRBJ2-2; len: 14; d_gene: TRBD1; v_gene: TRBV6-5; CDR3aa: CASSLGQGTGELFF; CDR3nt: TGTGCCAGCAGTTTGGGACAGGGGACCGGGGAGCTGTTTTTT
abundance: .; j_gene: TRBJ1-1; len: 15; d_gene: .; v_gene: TRBV7-3; CDR3aa: CASSLTNGRGTEAFF; CDR3nt: TGTGCCAGCAGCTTAACGAATGGCAGGGGCACTGAAGCTTTCTTT
abundance: .; j_gene: TRBJ1-1; len: 17; d_gene: TRBD1; v_gene: TRBV4-1; CDR3aa: CASSQGGQGLLNTEAFF; CDR3nt: TGCGCCAGCAGCCAAGGGGGACAGGGACTATTGAACACTGAAGCTTTCTTT
abundance: .; j_gene: TRBJ1-3; len: 15; d_gene: .; v_gene: TRBV9; CDR3aa: CASSVAGPPGDTIYF; CDR3nt: TGTGCCAGCAGCGTAGCAGGCCCGCCCGGGGACACCATATATTTT
abundance: .; j_gene: TRBJ2-7; len: 17; d_gene: TRBD2; v_gene: TRBV7-2; CDR3aa: CASSLVPSGGVSYEQYF; CDR3nt: TGTGCCAGCAGCTTAGTTCCTAGCGGGGGGGTTTCCTACGAGCAGTACTTC
abundance: .; j_gene: TRBJ2-5; len: 15; d_gene: .; v_gene: TRBV28; CDR3aa: CASSYPADIQETQYF; CDR3nt: TGTGCCAGCAGTTACCCAGCCGACATTCAAGAGACCCAGTACTTC
abundance: once; j_gene: TRBJ2-3; len: 14; d_gene: TRBD2; v_gene: TRBV7-3; CDR3aa: CASSSSGVGDTQYF; CDR3nt: TGTGCCAGCAGCTCTAGCGGGGTGGGAGATACGCAGTATTTT
abundance: once; j_gene: TRBJ2-6; len: 16; d_gene: TRBD1; v_gene: TRBV2; CDR3aa: CASRGTGSSGANVLTF; CDR3nt: TGTGCCAGCAGGGGGACAGGCAGCTCTGGGGCCAACGTCCTGACTTTC
abundance: .; j_gene: TRBJ1-6; len: 14; d_gene: .; v_gene: TRBV6-4; CDR3aa: CASRGQGYNSPLHF; CDR3nt: TGTGCCAGCAGGGGTCAGGGGTATAATTCACCCCTCCACTTT
abundance: .; j_gene: TRBJ2-1; len: 15; d_gene: TRBD2; v_gene: TRBV9; CDR3aa: CASSGSGGDYNEQFF; CDR3nt: TGTGCCAGCAGTGGTAGCGGGGGGGATTACAATGAGCAGTTCTTC
abundance: .; j_gene: TRBJ1-3; len: 15; d_gene: .; v_gene: TRBV4-3; CDR3aa: CASSPNTISGNTIYF; CDR3nt: TGCGCCAGCAGCCCGAACACGATCTCTGGAAACACCATATATTTT
abundance: .; j_gene: TRBJ1-2; len: 15; d_gene: TRBD1; v_gene: TRBV4-1; CDR3aa: CASSQSGTANYGYTF; CDR3nt: TGCGCCAGCAGCCAATCCGGGACAGCTAACTATGGCTACACCTTC
abundance: .; j_gene: TRBJ2-1; len: 15; d_gene: .; v_gene: TRBV19; CDR3aa: CASTFRGGGPNEQFF; CDR3nt: TGTGCCAGTACCTTTAGGGGGGGCGGCCCAAATGAGCAGTTCTTC
abundance: .; j_gene: TRBJ1-3; len: 14; d_gene: .; v_gene: TRBV10-3; CDR3aa: CAINDRSSGNTIYF; CDR3nt: TGTGCCATCAATGACAGGTCGTCTGGAAACACCATATATTTT
abundance: .; j_gene: TRBJ2-5; len: 14; d_gene: .; v_gene: TRBV28; CDR3aa: CASSVWGPGETQYF; CDR3nt: TGTGCCAGCAGTGTCTGGGGGCCGGGAGAGACCCAGTACTTC
abundance: .; j_gene: TRBJ1-5; len: 14; d_gene: .; v_gene: TRBV15; CDR3aa: CATNMGEGNQPQHF; CDR3nt: TGTGCCACCAATATGGGGGAGGGCAATCAGCCCCAGCATTTT
abundance: .; j_gene: TRBJ2-7; len: 12; d_gene: .; v_gene: TRBV6-5; CDR3aa: CASSADNYEQYF; CDR3nt: TGTGCCAGCAGTGCGGACAACTACGAGCAGTACTTC
abundance: .; j_gene: TRBJ1-2; len: 16; d_gene: TRBD1; v_gene: TRBV6-5; CDR3aa: CASSYSPGGVSWGYTF; CDR3nt: TGTGCCAGCAGTTACTCCCCAGGGGGAGTGTCGTGGGGCTACACCTTC
abundance: once; j_gene: TRBJ2-1; len: 17; d_gene: TRBD1; v_gene: TRBV27; CDR3aa: CASSLIPGQESYNEQFF; CDR3nt: TGTGCCAGCAGTTTGATTCCGGGACAGGAATCCTACAATGAGCAGTTCTTC